Presented here are 10 T cell receptor beta chains from one specimen sequenced in a study of T cell clonotyping in hematopoietic cell transplantation. TCRdb's table, derived via immunoSEQ multiplex PCR, lists solely in-frame clones and lacks some. The sample yields some 11,000 clones, about half seen once. Sequencing was done on a sample of peripheral blood mononuclear cells. The receptors were sampled from a man in his fifties in good health. Some clones in this sample may be carry-over from other donors' samples.

This clone is judged large (0.1 to 1%). The rearrangement links TRBV19 to TRBJ2-7, with 8 bases fitting TRBD1. Germline V gene lookup returns CDR1 LNHDA and CDR2 SQIVND (reference sequence). With 0 bases clipped from V and 9 bases from J, the junction kept 4 bases outside the gene matches. The CDR3 consists of 13 residues. In nucleotides, the CDR3 is TGTGCCAGTAGTATAGATTTCCAGGGGGCGCAGTACTTC. It is translated as CASSIDFQGAQYF.

This chain connects TRBV30 to TRBJ1-5; D remains ambiguous. Germline lookup yields CDR1 GTSNPN and CDR2 SVGIG (reference sequence). CDR3 size: 16 residues. The V gene lost 0 bases and the J gene lost 2 bases, with 14 bases spanning the gap. CDR3: CAWSVGHWVGNQPQHF. The DNA of the CDR3 is TGTGCCTGGAGTGTCGGGCATTGGGTGGGCAATCAGCCCCAGCATTTT.

By sample share, this clone is large. This chain links TRBV11-3 with TRBJ1-1; D is unresolved. V lost 1 base and J lost 3, with 12 bases in between. The germline gives CDR1 SGHNT, CDR2 YENEEA. The CDR3 is 15 residues long. The CDR3 sequence is CASSLGPVGYTEAFF. The CDR3, as DNA: TGTGCCAGCAGCTTAGGACCGGTTGGATACACTGAAGCTTTCTTT.

The rearrangement joins TRBV30 to TRBJ1-2; TRBD1 aligns across 8 bases. This CDR3 region has 13 residues. Trimming cost V 3 bases and J 3 bases; bases outside gene matches: 3. Germline CDR1 GTSNPN, CDR2 SVGIG (reference sequence). The CDR3 loop is CAWSDRGDYGYTF. In DNA form, the CDR3 reads TGTGCCTGGAGCGACAGGGGAGACTATGGCTACACCTTC.

V gene TRBV30 combines with J gene TRBJ1-1; D call uncertain. Trimming removed 3 bases at V and 1 base at J, with 6 bases between. Germline CDR1 and CDR2: GTSNPN and SVGIG (reference sequence). The CDR3 covers 12 residues. This chain's CDR3 is CAWRGWNTEAFF. The CDR3 DNA reads as TGTGCCTGGAGGGGGTGGAACACTGAAGCTTTCTTT.

This chain links TRBV10-3 with TRBJ1-2; 7 nucleotides align to TRBD1. Germline CDR1 ENHRY, CDR2 SYGVKD. The V gene end was trimmed by 2 bases and the J gene end by 3 bases; junction bases not matched to a gene: 6. There are 15 residues in the CDR3. In nucleotides, the CDR3 is TGTGCCATCAGTGAGCCAGGGGGGGCCTACTATGGCTACACCTTC. Amino acids: CAISEPGGAYYGYTF.

The chain is built from TRBV12-5 and TRBJ2-2; D is unresolved. The CDR3 loop spans 14 amino acids. Germline values: CDR1 LGHNT, CDR2 FRNRAP. Trimming removed 3 bases at V and 4 bases at J, with 9 bases between. As DNA, the CDR3 is TGTGCTAGTGGTTTTCAGGTTGGCACCGGGGAGCTGTTTTTT. Translating gives CASGFQVGTGELFF.

V gene TRBV27 combines with J gene TRBJ2-3, with 12 bases identical to TRBD2. Trimming removed 6 bases from V and 1 base from J; junction bases left unmatched: 5. Germline loops: CDR1 MNHEY, CDR2 SMNVEV (reference sequence). The CDR3 has 16 residues. The CDR3 reads CASSSRLAGGTDTQYF. CDR3 sequence (DNA): TGTGCCAGCAGCTCGCGACTAGCGGGAGGCACAGATACGCAGTATTTT.

This clone has just a few counts. This chain uses TRBV29-1 with TRBJ1-2; the match to TRBD1 covers 8 bases. The CDR3 runs 14 residues. Germline CDR1 is SQVTM and CDR2 is ANQGSEA. Trimming at V came to 5 bases and at J to 0 bases, leaving 5 bases not matched to a gene. The CDR3 nucleotides are TGCAGCGTTACGAAGACAGGGGCTAACTATGGCTACACCTTC. Its protein is CSVTKTGANYGYTF.

The chain carries TRBV27 and TRBJ1-5; D unclear. The germline V gene encodes CDR1 MNHEY and CDR2 SMNVEV (reference sequence). The V end lost 5 bases, the J end lost 4 bases, and 15 bases lay between the germline ends. CDR3 length equals 15 residues. Here the CDR3 reads CASSGFGRPNQPQHF. In DNA form, the CDR3 reads TGTGCCAGCAGTGGCTTTGGACGGCCGAATCAGCCCCAGCATTTT.